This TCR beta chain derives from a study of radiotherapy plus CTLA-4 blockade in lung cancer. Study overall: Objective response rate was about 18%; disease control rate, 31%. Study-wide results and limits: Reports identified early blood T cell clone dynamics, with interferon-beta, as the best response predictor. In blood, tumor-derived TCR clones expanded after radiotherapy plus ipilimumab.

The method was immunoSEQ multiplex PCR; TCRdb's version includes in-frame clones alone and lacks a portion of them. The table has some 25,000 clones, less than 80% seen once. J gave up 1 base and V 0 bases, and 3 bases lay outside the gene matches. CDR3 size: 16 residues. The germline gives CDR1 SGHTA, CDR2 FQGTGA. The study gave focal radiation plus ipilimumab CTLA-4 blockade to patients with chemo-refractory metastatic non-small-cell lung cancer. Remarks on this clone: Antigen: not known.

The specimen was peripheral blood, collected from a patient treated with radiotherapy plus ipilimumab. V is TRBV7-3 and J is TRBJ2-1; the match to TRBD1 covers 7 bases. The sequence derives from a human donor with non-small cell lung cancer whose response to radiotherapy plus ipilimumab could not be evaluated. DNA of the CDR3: TGTGCCAGCAGCTTAACAGGGGGCGCATCCTACAATGAGCAGTTCTTC. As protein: CASSLTGGASYNEQFF.